A selection of T cell receptor beta chains follows, all from one sample in a study of T cells in Graves' hyperthyroidism and ophthalmopathy. From the multiplex PCR reads, TCRdb called clonotypes with MiXCR, one entry per CDR3 protein. This table has approximately 410,000 distinct CDR3 sequences, roughly 15% appearing once. Sequencing was performed on blood. These receptors came from a man between 18 and 35 years old with Graves' ophthalmopathy. Both conserved end residues are part of each CDR3. The order of the fields is D gene, V gene, J gene, clone size, CDR3 DNA, CDR3 protein. The D gene is left open where the match is weak. Size values are once, few and many counts, or a class for expanded clones, and some rows have none.

D gene: NA; V gene: TRBV6-1; J gene: TRBJ1-5; clone size: many; CDR3 DNA: TGTGCCAGCAGAAAGACAGGCGGAGACAATCAGCCCCAGCATTTT; CDR3 protein: CASRKTGGDNQPQHF
D gene: TRBD2; V gene: TRBV13; J gene: TRBJ2-5; clone size: many; CDR3 DNA: TGTGCCAGCAGCGACACCGGGACTAGCGGCAAAGAGACCCAGTACTTC; CDR3 protein: CASSDTGTSGKETQYF
D gene: TRBD2; V gene: TRBV2; J gene: TRBJ2-1; clone size: many; CDR3 DNA: TGTGCCAGCAGTATCAAGCGGGAGGGCTACAATGAGCAGTTCTTC; CDR3 protein: CASSIKREGYNEQFF
D gene: NA; V gene: TRBV6-1; J gene: TRBJ1-6; clone size: many; CDR3 DNA: TGTGCCAGCAGTGAATATGATCCCAAACAGGACAATTCACCCCTCCACTTT; CDR3 protein: CASSEYDPKQDNSPLHF
D gene: TRBD1; V gene: TRBV4-1; J gene: TRBJ2-7; clone size: NA; CDR3 DNA: TGCGCCAGCACCCCCGACAGGGGCTCCTACGAGCAGTACTTC; CDR3 protein: CASTPDRGSYEQYF
D gene: TRBD1; V gene: TRBV12-3/TRBV12-4; J gene: TRBJ1-1; clone size: many; CDR3 DNA: TGTGCCAGCAGTAGGACAGGGGTGCACACTGAAGCTTTCTTT; CDR3 protein: CASSRTGVHTEAFF
D gene: TRBD1; V gene: TRBV6-1; J gene: TRBJ1-5; clone size: few; CDR3 DNA: TGTGCCAGCAGTTTGCGAATGATTACAGGGGATCAGCCCCAGCATTTT; CDR3 protein: CASSLRMITGDQPQHF
D gene: TRBD2; V gene: TRBV18; J gene: TRBJ2-7; clone size: many; CDR3 DNA: TGTGCCAGCTCACGGACGGTGGCAGCGGGAGGTTACGAGCAGTACTTC; CDR3 protein: CASSRTVAAGGYEQYF
D gene: TRBD1; V gene: TRBV30; J gene: TRBJ1-2; clone size: many; CDR3 DNA: TGTGCCTGCCACAGGGGGGATGGCTATGGCTACACCTTC; CDR3 protein: CACHRGDGYGYTF
D gene: NA; V gene: TRBV9; J gene: TRBJ2-7; clone size: many; CDR3 DNA: TGTGCCAGCAGCGTAGTTGGCTCCCCCTACGAGCAGTACTTC; CDR3 protein: CASSVVGSPYEQYF
D gene: NA; V gene: TRBV7-8; J gene: TRBJ1-3; clone size: few; CDR3 DNA: TGTGCCAGCAGCCCTCGGGTGGGAAACACCATATATTTT; CDR3 protein: CASSPRVGNTIYF
D gene: NA; V gene: TRBV7-9; J gene: TRBJ2-1; clone size: NA; CDR3 DNA: TGTGCCAGCAGCCCATCAACTTCAACGGGACAAGCCGATGAGCAGTTCTTC; CDR3 protein: CASSPSTSTGQADEQFF
D gene: NA; V gene: TRBV4-1; J gene: TRBJ2-7; clone size: few; CDR3 DNA: TGCGCCAGCAGCCAATCCCGGAGCAGGCAGGGGACATACGAGCAGTACTTC; CDR3 protein: CASSQSRSRQGTYEQYF
D gene: NA; V gene: TRBV4-1; J gene: TRBJ2-2; clone size: NA; CDR3 DNA: TGCGCCAGCAGCCAACTACCTAACACCGGGGAGCTGTTTTTT; CDR3 protein: CASSQLPNTGELFF
D gene: NA; V gene: TRBV18; J gene: TRBJ2-5; clone size: many; CDR3 DNA: TGTGCCAGCTCACCATTCCAGGAAGAGACCCAGTACTTC; CDR3 protein: CASSPFQEETQYF
D gene: TRBD1; V gene: TRBV4-1; J gene: TRBJ2-7; clone size: many; CDR3 DNA: TGCGCCAGCAGCCGTCCGGGACAGGTTGGGGGCGAGCAGTACTTC; CDR3 protein: CASSRPGQVGGEQYF
D gene: TRBD2; V gene: TRBV13; J gene: TRBJ2-7; clone size: many; CDR3 DNA: TGTGCCAGCAGCTTAGGGTTAGCGGGGGGGCTTGAGCAGTACTTC; CDR3 protein: CASSLGLAGGLEQYF
D gene: NA; V gene: TRBV18; J gene: TRBJ1-1; clone size: many; CDR3 DNA: TGTGCCAGCTCACCGGGACAACCCGGGAGGGCTTTCTTT; CDR3 protein: CASSPGQPGRAFF
D gene: TRBD2; V gene: TRBV5-5; J gene: TRBJ2-2; clone size: NA; CDR3 DNA: TGTGCCAGCAGCTTGGCCTTTGGGGGGGACACCGGGGAGCTGTTTTTT; CDR3 protein: CASSLAFGGDTGELFF
D gene: NA; V gene: TRBV12-3/TRBV12-4; J gene: TRBJ1-2; clone size: many; CDR3 DNA: TGTGCCAGCAGTCCCGGGACTGTATATGGCTACACCTTC; CDR3 protein: CASSPGTVYGYTF
D gene: NA; V gene: TRBV2; J gene: TRBJ2-3; clone size: many; CDR3 DNA: TGTGCCAGCAGGGTAGCGGCAGATACGCAGTATTTT; CDR3 protein: CASRVAADTQYF
D gene: TRBD2; V gene: TRBV6-6; J gene: TRBJ2-1; clone size: NA; CDR3 DNA: TGTGCCAGCAGTTACTCGGGACTAGCGGAACTGGACAATGAGCAGTTCTTC; CDR3 protein: CASSYSGLAELDNEQFF
D gene: NA; V gene: TRBV29-1; J gene: TRBJ2-6; clone size: few; CDR3 DNA: TGCAGCGTTGAAGAGGAACAGGGTTCTTCCGTCCTGACTTTC; CDR3 protein: CSVEEEQGSSVLTF
D gene: TRBD2; V gene: TRBV27; J gene: TRBJ2-5; clone size: NA; CDR3 DNA: TGTGCCAGCACTAGCGGGATAGAGACCCAGTACTTC; CDR3 protein: CASTSGIETQYF
D gene: NA; V gene: TRBV3-1; J gene: TRBJ2-3; clone size: few; CDR3 DNA: TGTGCCAGCAGCCCTCCTGGGCTGGCAGATACGCAGTATTTT; CDR3 protein: CASSPPGLADTQYF
D gene: TRBD2; V gene: TRBV6-1; J gene: TRBJ2-3; clone size: few; CDR3 DNA: TGTGCCAGCAGGGAAAGCGGGAGGGCGTTCACAGATACGCAGTATTTT; CDR3 protein: CASRESGRAFTDTQYF
D gene: NA; V gene: TRBV19; J gene: TRBJ1-3; clone size: NA; CDR3 DNA: TGTGCCAGTAGTCTACGACAGCCTAGCTCTGGAAACACCATATATTTT; CDR3 protein: CASSLRQPSSGNTIYF
D gene: NA; V gene: TRBV27; J gene: TRBJ1-4; clone size: many; CDR3 DNA: TGTGCCAGCAGTTTCACGGGGGGGGCAGTTCGGCCTGAAAAACTGTTTTTT; CDR3 protein: CASSFTGGAVRPEKLFF
D gene: TRBD1; V gene: TRBV2; J gene: TRBJ1-5; clone size: many; CDR3 DNA: TGTGCCAGCAGCGAATCCACCGGGACAGCTAATCAGCCCCAGCATTTT; CDR3 protein: CASSESTGTANQPQHF
D gene: NA; V gene: TRBV7-9; J gene: TRBJ1-6; clone size: NA; CDR3 DNA: TGTGCCAGCAGCTTAGTTGGGGGCGCGGATTCACCCCTCCACTTT; CDR3 protein: CASSLVGGADSPLHF
D gene: NA; V gene: TRBV2; J gene: TRBJ1-4; clone size: once; CDR3 DNA: TGTGCCAGCAGTTTTGCGGGGGGGAGCGAAAAACTGTTTTTT; CDR3 protein: CASSFAGGSEKLFF
D gene: TRBD1; V gene: TRBV7-6; J gene: TRBJ1-4; clone size: few; CDR3 DNA: TGTGCCAGCAGCCGTTCAGGGGGTAATGAAAAACTGTTTTTT; CDR3 protein: CASSRSGGNEKLFF
D gene: NA; V gene: TRBV10-3; J gene: TRBJ2-2; clone size: many; CDR3 DNA: TGTGCCATCAGTGAGTCGGGCACCAAGCGATCCGGGGAGCTGTTTTTT; CDR3 protein: CAISESGTKRSGELFF
D gene: NA; V gene: TRBV24-1; J gene: TRBJ1-1; clone size: few; CDR3 DNA: TGTGCCACCCGCAAAAACACTGAAGCTTTCTTT; CDR3 protein: CATRKNTEAFF
D gene: TRBD1; V gene: TRBV6-1; J gene: TRBJ1-5; clone size: NA; CDR3 DNA: TGTGCCACCCAGGGAGGGACAGGGGTCAATCAGCCCCAGCATTTT; CDR3 protein: CATQGGTGVNQPQHF
D gene: NA; V gene: TRBV27; J gene: TRBJ1-2; clone size: many; CDR3 DNA: TGTGCCAGCAGTCCAATAGTTTCCGGTGGCTACACCTTC; CDR3 protein: CASSPIVSGGYTF
D gene: NA; V gene: TRBV28; J gene: TRBJ2-7; clone size: NA; CDR3 DNA: TGTGCCAGCAGTTCTCATAACTCCTACCGCTACGAGCAGTACTTC; CDR3 protein: CASSSHNSYRYEQYF
D gene: NA; V gene: TRBV3-1; J gene: TRBJ1-1; clone size: many; CDR3 DNA: TGTGCCAGCAGCCAAGAAGCGATGGGGAGAGCTTTCTTT; CDR3 protein: CASSQEAMGRAFF
D gene: NA; V gene: TRBV11-2; J gene: TRBJ1-4; clone size: many; CDR3 DNA: TGTGCCAGCAGCTTCGTAGGTCGGGAGGAAAAACTGTTTTTT; CDR3 protein: CASSFVGREEKLFF
D gene: NA; V gene: TRBV7-9; J gene: TRBJ2-5; clone size: many; CDR3 DNA: TGTGCCAGCAGCCAGGGACACCAAGAGACCCAGTACTTC; CDR3 protein: CASSQGHQETQYF